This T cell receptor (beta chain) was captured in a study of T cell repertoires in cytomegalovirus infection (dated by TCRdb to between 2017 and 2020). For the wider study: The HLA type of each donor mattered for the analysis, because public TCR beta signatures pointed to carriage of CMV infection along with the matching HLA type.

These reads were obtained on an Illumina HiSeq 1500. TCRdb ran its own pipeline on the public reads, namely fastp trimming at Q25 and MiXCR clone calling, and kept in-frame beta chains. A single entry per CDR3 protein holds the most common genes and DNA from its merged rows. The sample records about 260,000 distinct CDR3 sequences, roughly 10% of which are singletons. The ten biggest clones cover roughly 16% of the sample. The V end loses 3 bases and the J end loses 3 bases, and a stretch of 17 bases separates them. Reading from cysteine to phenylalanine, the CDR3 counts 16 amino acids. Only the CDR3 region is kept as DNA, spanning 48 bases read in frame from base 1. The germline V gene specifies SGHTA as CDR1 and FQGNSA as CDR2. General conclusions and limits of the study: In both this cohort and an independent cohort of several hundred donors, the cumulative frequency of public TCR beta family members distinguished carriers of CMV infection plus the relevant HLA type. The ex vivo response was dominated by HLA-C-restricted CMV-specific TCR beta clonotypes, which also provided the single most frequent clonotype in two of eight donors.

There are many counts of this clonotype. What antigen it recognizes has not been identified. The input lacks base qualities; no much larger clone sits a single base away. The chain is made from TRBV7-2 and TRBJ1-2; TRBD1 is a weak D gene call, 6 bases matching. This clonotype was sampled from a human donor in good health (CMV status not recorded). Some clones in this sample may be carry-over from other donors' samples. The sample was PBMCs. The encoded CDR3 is CASSLVSGAWDYGYTF. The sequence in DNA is TGTGCCAGCAGCTTGGTTTCGGGGGCGTGGGACTATGGCTACACCTTC.